This T cell receptor (beta chain) was profiled in a study of early T cells in non-severe SARS-CoV-2 infection. Overall study context: It was bulk RNA from unsorted whole blood that was sequenced, and the chains were unpaired.

CDR3 length: 12 amino acids. Germline-derived CDR1 and CDR2 are SGHAT and FQNNGV. The V end was cut by 4 bases, the J end by 2 bases, with 5 bases between. cDNA molecules, individually, were tagged with unique molecular identifiers. TCRdb re-analysed the 5' RACE reads in MiXCR, keeping a single row per CDR3 protein. The table has 65,000 to 90,000 distinct CDR3 sequences, around 12% seen once; the top ten hold about 4.2%. This clonotype has only a few counts. The V and J genes are TRBV11-2 and TRBJ1-2; D call uncertain. The sequenced material came from whole blood. The TCR was taken from an adult who was a healthcare worker with PCR-confirmed SARS-CoV-2 infection or an uninfected control (not recorded which). The CDR3 sequence is CASSSTNYGYTF. The CDR3 DNA follows: TGTGCCAGCAGCTCAACGAACTATGGCTACACCTTC.